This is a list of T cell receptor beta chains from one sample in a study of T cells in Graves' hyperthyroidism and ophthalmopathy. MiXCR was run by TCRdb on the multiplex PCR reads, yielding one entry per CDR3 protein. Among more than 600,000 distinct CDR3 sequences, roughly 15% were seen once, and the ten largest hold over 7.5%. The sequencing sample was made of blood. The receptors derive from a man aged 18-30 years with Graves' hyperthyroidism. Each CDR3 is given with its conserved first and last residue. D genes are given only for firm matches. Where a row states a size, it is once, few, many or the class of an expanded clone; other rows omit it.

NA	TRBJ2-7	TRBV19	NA	TGTGCCAGTAGTATGGATGAGGCCGTTCCCTCCTACGAGCAGTACTTC	CASSMDEAVPSYEQYF
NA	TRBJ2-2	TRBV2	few	TGTGCCAGCCATGGACTTCGGGCTGAACACACCGGGGAGCTGTTTTTT	CASHGLRAEHTGELFF
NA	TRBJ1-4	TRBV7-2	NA	TGTGCCAGCAGCTTGGAACAGGGTGGAAAACTGTTTTTT	CASSLEQGGKLFF
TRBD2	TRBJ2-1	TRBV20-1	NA	TGCAGTGCTTACGGGGGGGGCGAGCAGTTCTTC	CSAYGGGEQFF
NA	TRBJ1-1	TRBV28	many	TGTGCCAGCAGTTTAGGTCGCCAGAACACTGAAGCTTTCTTT	CASSLGRQNTEAFF
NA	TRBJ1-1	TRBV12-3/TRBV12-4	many	TGTGCCAGCAGCCTCTTCGGGGGGGCTACGGGCACTGAAGCTTTCTTT	CASSLFGGATGTEAFF
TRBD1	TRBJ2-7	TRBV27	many	TGTGCCAGCAGTTTATTGGGACAGGGGTACGAGCAGTACTTC	CASSLLGQGYEQYF
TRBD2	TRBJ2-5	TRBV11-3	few	TGTGCCAGCAGCGCGCCCTACTTGGCGGGAGGGCAAGAGACCCAGTACTTC	CASSAPYLAGGQETQYF
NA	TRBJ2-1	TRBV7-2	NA	TGTGCCAGCAGCCTCAGGAACCAAAAGGGTAACTACAATGAGCAGTTCTTC	CASSLRNQKGNYNEQFF
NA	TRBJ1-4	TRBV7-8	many	TGTGCCAGCAGCTCGTCGGTTACAACTAATGAAAAACTGTTTTTT	CASSSSVTTNEKLFF
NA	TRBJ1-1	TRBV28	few	TGTGCCAGCAGTTTACCCGCAGGGTACTACACTGAAGCTTTCTTT	CASSLPAGYYTEAFF
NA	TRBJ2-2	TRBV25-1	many	TGTGCCAGCAGTGAATTGCGGACAGGGGAGCTGTTTTTT	CASSELRTGELFF
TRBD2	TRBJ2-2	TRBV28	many	TGTGCCAGCAGCCTCGGCGGGAGTTGGACCGGGGAGCTGTTTTTT	CASSLGGSWTGELFF
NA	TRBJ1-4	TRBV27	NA	TGTGCCAGCGGCAAATCTTACAGGGCGGGCGAAAAACTGTTTTTT	CASGKSYRAGEKLFF
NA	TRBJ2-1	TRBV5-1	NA	TGCGCCAGCAGCCCCCAACCTCTGGGGGCAACATACAATGAGCAGTTCTTC	CASSPQPLGATYNEQFF
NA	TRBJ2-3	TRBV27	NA	TGTGCCAGCATCTCTTCAGGGGCGTACACAGATACGCAGTATTTT	CASISSGAYTDTQYF
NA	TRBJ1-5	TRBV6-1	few	TGTGCCACCCAGACCCTTCCGGGGAATCAGCCCCAGCATTTT	CATQTLPGNQPQHF
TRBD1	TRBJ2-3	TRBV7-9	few	TGTGCCAGCAGTAAGGACAGGCTCACAGATACGCAGTATTTT	CASSKDRLTDTQYF
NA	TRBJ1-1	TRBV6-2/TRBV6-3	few	TGTGCCAGCAGTTACTTGGACACCGTGAACACTGAAGCTTTCTTT	CASSYLDTVNTEAFF
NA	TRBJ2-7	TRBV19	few	TGTGCCAGTAGTATCTCCGGAGATGACGAGCAGTACTTC	CASSISGDDEQYF
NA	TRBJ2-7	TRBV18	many	TGTGCCAGCTCACCAGAGCTCAGCTCCTACGAGCAGTACTTC	CASSPELSSYEQYF
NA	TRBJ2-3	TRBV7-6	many	TGTGCCAGCAGCCCGACTACTTTTAGCACAGATACGCAGTATTTT	CASSPTTFSTDTQYF
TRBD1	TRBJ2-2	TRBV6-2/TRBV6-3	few	TGTGCCAGCGGATTTCCCTTTCCGGGACAGGGGGTTGTGGAGCTGTTTTTT	CASGFPFPGQGVVELFF
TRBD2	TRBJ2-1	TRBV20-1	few	TGCAGTGCTAGAGACAGCGGGAGAGAGTTCTTC	CSARDSGREFF
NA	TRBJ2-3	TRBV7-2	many	TGTGCCAGCAGGGATACGCGGAAGTACACAGATACGCAGTATTTT	CASRDTRKYTDTQYF
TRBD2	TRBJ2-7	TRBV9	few	TGTGCCAGCAGCGCCCGGACTAGCGGGGCGAGCGAGCAGTACTTC	CASSARTSGASEQYF
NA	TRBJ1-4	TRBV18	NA	TGTGCCAGCTCACCAGGGAATGGTCCAACTAATGAAAAACTGTTTTTT	CASSPGNGPTNEKLFF
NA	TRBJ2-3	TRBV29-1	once	TGCAGCCTCAACAGGGGCGGGAGTGTAGATACGCAGTATTTT	CSLNRGGSVDTQYF
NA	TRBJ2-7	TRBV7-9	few	TGTGCCAGCAGCACGCCGGGCCTTGGGGGATACGAGCAGTACTTC	CASSTPGLGGYEQYF
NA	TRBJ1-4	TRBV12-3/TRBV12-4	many	TGTGCCAGCGGACTTGACCACCGACTGGAAAAACTGTTTTTT	CASGLDHRLEKLFF
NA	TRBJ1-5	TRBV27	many	TGTGCCAGCAGTTCGCAATGGAACCAGCCCCAGCATTTT	CASSSQWNQPQHF
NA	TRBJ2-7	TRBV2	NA	TGTGCCAGCAGTGAGATCCCAGGACAGTACTTC	CASSEIPGQYF
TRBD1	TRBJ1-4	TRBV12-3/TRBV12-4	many	TGTGCCAGCAGTTCGGGACAGGGGGCTTTCGGGTCTGAAAAACTGTTTTTT	CASSSGQGAFGSEKLFF
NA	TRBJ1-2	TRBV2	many	TGTGCCAGCAGTCCCACCGGGACGGGGATCTATGGCTACACCTTC	CASSPTGTGIYGYTF
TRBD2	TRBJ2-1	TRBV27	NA	TGTGCCAGATCCAACGGGACTAGCGAAAAACTTTACAATGAGCAGTTCTTC	CARSNGTSEKLYNEQFF
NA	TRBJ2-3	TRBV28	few	TGTGCCAGCAGTGCAGGGGTTGCAGATACGCAGTATTTT	CASSAGVADTQYF
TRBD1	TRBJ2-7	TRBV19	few	TGTGCCAGTAGTATGACAGGGGGCGAGCAGTACTTC	CASSMTGGEQYF
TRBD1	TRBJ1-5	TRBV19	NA	TGTGCCAGTACCGACAGGGTCAATCAGCCCCAGCATTTT	CASTDRVNQPQHF
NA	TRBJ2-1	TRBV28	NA	TGTGCCAGCAGTTCCCGGACTGGAACTAGGGGTTCCTACAATGAGCAGTTCTTC	CASSSRTGTRGSYNEQFF
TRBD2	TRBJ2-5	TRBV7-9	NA	TGTGCCAGCAGCTCTCCACTCTTGACTAGCGGGAGGGGAGAGACCCAGTACTTC	CASSSPLLTSGRGETQYF
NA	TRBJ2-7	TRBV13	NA	TGTGCCAGCAGCGTAGCGTCTAGTGCCTACGAGCAGTACTTC	CASSVASSAYEQYF
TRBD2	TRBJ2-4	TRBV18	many	TGTGCCAGCTCACCAGGCCTAGCGGCAAAAAACATTCAGTACTTC	CASSPGLAAKNIQYF
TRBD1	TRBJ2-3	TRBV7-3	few	TGTGCCAGCAGCCTAGGGACAGGGGTAGGAGATACGCAGTATTTT	CASSLGTGVGDTQYF
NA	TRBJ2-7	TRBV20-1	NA	TGCAGTGCTAGACCCCAGGTGATGAGCTCCTACGAGCAGTACTTC	CSARPQVMSSYEQYF
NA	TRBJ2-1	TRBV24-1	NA	TGTGCCACCAGTGAGGGGGTATACAATGAGCAGTTCTTC	CATSEGVYNEQFF
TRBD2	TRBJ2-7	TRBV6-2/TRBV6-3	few	TGTGCCAGCAGTTACTCGAGGACTAGCGGGAGTTTCGAGCAGTACTTC	CASSYSRTSGSFEQYF
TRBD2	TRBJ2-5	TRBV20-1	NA	TGCAGTGCTAGAAGGACTAGCGGGAATCAAGAGACCCAGTACTTC	CSARRTSGNQETQYF
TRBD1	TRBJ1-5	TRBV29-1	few	TGCAGCGTTGGTGGGACAGGGGCGGATAGCAATCAGCCCCAGCATTTT	CSVGGTGADSNQPQHF
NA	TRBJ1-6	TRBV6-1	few	TGTGCCAGCAGTGAAAGCCCTTATCGGAGTACGGACGTCCCCCTCCACTTT	CASSESPYRSTDVPLHF
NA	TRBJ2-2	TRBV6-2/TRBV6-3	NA	TGTGCCAGCAGTTACTCCTGGGAGCTGTTTTTT	CASSYSWELFF
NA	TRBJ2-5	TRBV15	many	TGTGCCACCAGCAGAGAGGGTTCAGGGATTGAGACCCAGTACTTC	CATSREGSGIETQYF
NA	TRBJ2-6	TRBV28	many	TGTGCCAGCAGTTTAAGGGGGACTTCGGCGGGGGCCAACGTCCTGACTTTC	CASSLRGTSAGANVLTF
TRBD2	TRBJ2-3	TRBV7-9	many	TGTGCCAGCAGCTTAGACGTACTAGCGTCTAGCACAGATACGCAGTATTTT	CASSLDVLASSTDTQYF
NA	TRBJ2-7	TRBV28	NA	TGTGCCATCAGTTCGTCGATTCGTAGCGGCCCGGACGAGCAGTACTTC	CAISSSIRSGPDEQYF
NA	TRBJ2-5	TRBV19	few	TGTGCCAGTAGTATAGGTCCGACCACGGGAACCCAGTACTTC	CASSIGPTTGTQYF
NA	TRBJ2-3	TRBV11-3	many	TGTGCCAGCAGCCACAGCCGGGACCCTCGGGATACGCAGTATTTT	CASSHSRDPRDTQYF
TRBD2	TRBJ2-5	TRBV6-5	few	TGTGCCAGCAGTTGGATTGGGACTAGCGGGAATCTGGGGGAGACCCAGTACTTC	CASSWIGTSGNLGETQYF
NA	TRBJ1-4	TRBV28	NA	TGTGCCATCAGTTTTAGACGGTCGAAGAATGAAAAACTGTTTTTT	CAISFRRSKNEKLFF
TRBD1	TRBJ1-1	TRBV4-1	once	TGCGCCAGCAGCCAAGCCGGACAGGGGGCAGACACTGAAGCTTTCTTT	CASSQAGQGADTEAFF